This T cell receptor beta chain comes out of a study of T cell responses to AZD1222 COVID-19 vaccine. TCRdb's table, derived via immunoSEQ multiplex PCR, lists solely in-frame clones and lacks some. The table lists 150,000 or so clones, around 87% of them singletons. The germline V and J ends were trimmed by 3 bases and 6 bases, with 13 bases remaining between them. The CDR3 totals 15 residues. Germline CDR1 and CDR2: SGDLS and YYNGEE. In the case of this clone: The target antigen is unknown.

Study results and caveats: Donors were mostly white British, more females; clonal diversity possibly underestimated.

The sequence came from an adult who received the AZD1222 COVID-19 vaccine. The gene calls are TRBV9 and TRBJ1-6; maybe TRBD1 (6 bases). Material: peripheral blood, obtained 28 days after the second AZD1222 dose. The CDR3 DNA follows: TGTGCCAGCAGCGAAAGGGGGGGGGCTAATTCACCCCTCCACTTT. Protein product: CASSERGGANSPLHF.